This T cell receptor (beta chain) was recovered during a study of T cells in localized non-small cell lung cancer. Worth noting for this clone: Its specificity is not known.

Study-wide findings and caveats: Sequencing was limited to one tumor region, leaving the possibility of heterogeneity open. Greater T cell density in blood accompanied longer overall survival. When the top 100 tumor clones were examined, a median 57 of them also appeared in the adjacent lung, which was paired and uninvolved.

Sequenced by immunoSEQ multiplex PCR; TCRdb stores in-frame clones only, minus some. The sample yields about 39,000 clones, more than 75% seen once. V was shortened by 1 base and J by 7 bases, with 10 bases between the two germline ends. CDR3 size: 14 residues. CDR1 is SEHNR, CDR2 FQNEAQ, per germline (reference sequence). This clonotype was obtained from a woman aged 40 to 75 with stage II squamous cell lung carcinoma. This chain links TRBV7-9 with TRBJ1-4; possible D gene TRBD1, 5 bases. Material: PBMCs, obtained before any cancer treatment. The CDR3 coding sequence is TGTGCCAGCAGCTTAGTCCGGGACGTTGAAAAACTGTTTTTT. Translation gives CASSLVRDVEKLFF.